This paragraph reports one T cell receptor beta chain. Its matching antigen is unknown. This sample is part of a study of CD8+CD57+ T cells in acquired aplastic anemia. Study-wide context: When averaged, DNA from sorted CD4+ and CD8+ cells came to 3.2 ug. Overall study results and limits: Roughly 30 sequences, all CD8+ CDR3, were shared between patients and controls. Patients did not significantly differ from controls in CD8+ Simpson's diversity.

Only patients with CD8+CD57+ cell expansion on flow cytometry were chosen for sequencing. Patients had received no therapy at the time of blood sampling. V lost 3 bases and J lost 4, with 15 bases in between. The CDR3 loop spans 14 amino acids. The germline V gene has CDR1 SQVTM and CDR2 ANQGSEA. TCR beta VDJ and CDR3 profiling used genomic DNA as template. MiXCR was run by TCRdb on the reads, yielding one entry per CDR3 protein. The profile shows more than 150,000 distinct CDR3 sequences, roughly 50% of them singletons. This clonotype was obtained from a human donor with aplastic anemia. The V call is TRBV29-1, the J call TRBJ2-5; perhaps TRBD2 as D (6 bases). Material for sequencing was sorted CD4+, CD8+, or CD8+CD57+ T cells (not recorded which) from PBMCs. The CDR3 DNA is TGCAGCGTTGATCGGCCCCGGGGGTCAGAGACCCAGTACTTC. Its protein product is CSVDRPRGSETQYF.